What follows is one T cell receptor beta chain and its context. Its recognized antigen is unknown. The record has no base qualities; no much larger clone is one base away. The sample originates from a study of T cell repertoires in cytomegalovirus infection (dated by TCRdb to the late 2010s). General notes on the study: The HLA type of each donor mattered for the analysis, because public TCR beta signatures pointed to carriage of CMV infection along with the matching HLA type.

TCRdb shows the sequencer as Illumina HiSeq 1500. Using fastp at Q25 and MiXCR, TCRdb reprocessed the public reads and kept productive beta chains. Rows are combined by CDR3 protein, so each entry shows the most common genes and DNA. This sample holds 400,000 or so distinct CDR3 sequences; approximately 31% were observed only once. Around 15% of the sample is held by the ten biggest clonotypes. The study at large found these results: Cumulative frequency of public TCR beta family members discriminated carriers of CMV infection plus the relevant HLA type in this cohort and an independent approximately 370-donor cohort. The ex vivo response was dominated by HLA-C-restricted CMV-specific TCR beta clonotypes, which also provided the single most frequent clonotype in two of eight donors.

The TCR was taken from a human donor in good health (CMV status not recorded). Some clones in this sample may be carry-over from other donors' samples. The sequencing input was PBMCs.

The nucleotide sequence reads TGTGCCAGCAGTGAAGCAGGAGCGGGGGGGTGGAATACGCAGTATTTT. Translated, this is CASSEAGAGGWNTQYF. The chain was built from TRBV2 and TRBJ2-3, with 10 junctional bases fitting TRBD2. V and J are trimmed by 0 bases and 7 bases, and the gene matches miss 7 bases of the junction. The CDR3, from cysteine to phenylalanine, totals 16 residues. Of the read, only the CDR3 DNA is kept; its 48 bases are in frame from base 1. As encoded in the germline V gene, CDR1 is SNHLY while CDR2 is FYNNEI.